The 11 T cell receptor beta chains given below trace back to one sample, sequenced in a study of T cell changes during pregnancy in multiple sclerosis. Method: immunoSEQ multiplex PCR; TCRdb's copy keeps in-frame clones and lacks some. The sample contains around 110,000 clones, roughly 92% of which appear only once. The source material was peripheral blood, sampled in the third trimester of pregnancy. The receptors here all came from a female donor with multiple sclerosis, enrolled in a pregnancy study.

The CDR3 bases are TGTGCCAGCAGCCCGGTTGGCGGGAGGAAGGATGAGCAGTTCTTC. Amino acids: CASSPVGGRKDEQFF. V and J are TRBV7-6 and TRBJ2-1; 8 nucleotides match TRBD2. Germline V gives CDR1 SGHVS, CDR2 FNYEAQ. Trimming at V came to 5 bases and at J to 8 bases, leaving 11 bases not matched to a gene. This CDR3 is built from 15 residues.

The J gene is TRBJ1-1, the V gene TRBV20-1; D gene uncertain. The germline V gene encodes CDR1 DFQATT and CDR2 SNEGSKA (reference sequence). This CDR3 has 11 residues. Trimming cost V 7 bases and J 13 bases, with 19 bases left between them. For the CDR3, the DNA is TGCAGTGTGGCTGGACTCCAGGAGGGTTTCTTT. Amino acid sequence: CSVAGLQEGFF.

This clone was picked up one time. The J gene is TRBJ2-1, the V gene TRBV14; D gene uncertain. The CDR3 has 18 amino acids. Germline CDR1 reads SGHDN; CDR2 reads FVKESK. The V and J ends lost 0 bases and 5 bases respectively, with 20 bases between them. CDR3 nucleotide sequence: TGTGCCAGCAGCCAAGATCCGGGTCTATGGCCCCGGGACAATGAGCAGTTCTTC. Its translation is CASSQDPGLWPRDNEQFF.

V and J are TRBV30 and TRBJ2-3; 12 bases fit TRBD2. The CDR3 is made up of 17 amino acids. Germline V gene data show CDR1 as GTSNPN and CDR2 as SVGIG (reference sequence). Trimming cost V 3 bases and J 0 bases; bases outside gene matches: 7. The DNA for the CDR3 is TGTGCCTGGAGGACTAGCGGGAGCCGCTCTAGCACAGATACGCAGTATTTT. The encoded protein is CAWRTSGSRSSTDTQYF. The entire variable domain, with the rest obtained from reference TRBV30 and TRBJ2-3, is as follows: SQTIHQWPATLVQPVGSPLSLECTVEGTSNPNLYWYRQAAGRGLQLLFYSVGIGQISSEVPQNLSASRPQDRQFILSSKKLLLSDSGFYLCAWRTSGSRSSTDTQYFGPGTRLTVL.

The chain links TRBV7-8 to TRBJ1-5, with 8 bases identical to TRBD1. The ends lost 5 bases at V and 7 bases at J; junction bases unmatched: 7. In germline, CDR1 is SGHVS, CDR2 FQNEAQ. This CDR3 comprises 14 residues. CDR3 in amino acids: CASSPRTGTQPQHF. In DNA form, the CDR3 reads TGTGCCAGCAGCCCCAGGACAGGGACCCAGCCCCAGCATTTT. The full variable domain, completed using reference TRBV7-8 and TRBJ1-5, is GAGVSQSPRYKVAKRGQDVALRCDPISGHVSLFWYQQALGQGPEFLTYFQNEAQLDKSGLPSDRFFAERPEGSVSTLKIQRTQQEDSAVYLCASSPRTGTQPQHFGDGTRLSIL.

The rearrangement joins TRBV27 to TRBJ1-1; possible D gene TRBD1, 6 bases. Germline V gene data show CDR1 as MNHEY and CDR2 as SMNVEV (reference sequence). V was pared by 3 bases and J by 0 bases, with 8 bases between. CDR3 length: 14 residues. This chain's CDR3 is CASSFRGMNTEAFF. In DNA, the CDR3 is TGTGCCAGCAGTTTCAGGGGAATGAACACTGAAGCTTTCTTT.

This clone was observed a single time. The chain combines TRBV7-8 with TRBJ2-5, with 7 bases that match TRBD1. V was pared by 1 base and J by 4 bases, with 3 bases of the junction left unmatched. Germline loops: CDR1 SGHVS, CDR2 FQNEAQ. This CDR3 spans 14 amino acids. As DNA, the CDR3 is TGTGCCAGCAGCTTAGGCAGGGGGAGAGAGACCCAGTACTTC. Translation gives CASSLGRGRETQYF.

The V call is TRBV30, the J call TRBJ2-1, with 11 bases aligning to TRBD1. V lost 0 bases, J lost 9 bases, and 13 bases stayed unmatched. There are 17 residues in the CDR3. Germline lookup yields CDR1 GTSNPN and CDR2 SVGIG (reference sequence). CDR3 bases: TGTGCCTGGAGTGTACAAAGGACAGGGGGCGTCGGCACTGAGCAGTTCTTC. Its protein is CAWSVQRTGGVGTEQFF.

The chain links TRBV6-5 to TRBJ1-1, with a possible D match to TRBD1 (6 bases). V was shortened by 3 bases and J by 4 bases, with 15 bases between the two germline ends. This CDR3 contains 15 residues. Germline CDR1 reads MNHEY; CDR2 reads SVGAGI. The CDR3 sequence: CASSYMKGEATEAFF. CDR3 in DNA: TGTGCCAGCAGTTATATGAAGGGGGAAGCCACTGAAGCTTTCTTT.

This sequence joins TRBV18 and TRBJ1-1; D unclear. V lost 1 base and J 4 bases, leaving 16 bases between the germline ends. CDR1 and CDR2 from the germline V gene are KGHSH and LQKENI. This CDR3 is 16 amino acids long. Here the CDR3 DNA reads TGTGCCAGCTCACCACGAGCCGGGAATGAGGGCACTGAAGCTTTCTTT. It is translated as CASSPRAGNEGTEAFF.

This chain connects TRBV14 to TRBJ1-2; 7 positions agree with TRBD1. In germline, CDR1 is SGHDN, CDR2 FVKESK. J gave up 6 bases and V 1 base, and 2 bases lay outside the gene matches. The CDR3 spans 13 residues. CDR3 DNA sequence: TGTGCCAGCAGCCAAGGACAGGGTCATGGCTACACCTTC. Protein product: CASSQGQGHGYTF.